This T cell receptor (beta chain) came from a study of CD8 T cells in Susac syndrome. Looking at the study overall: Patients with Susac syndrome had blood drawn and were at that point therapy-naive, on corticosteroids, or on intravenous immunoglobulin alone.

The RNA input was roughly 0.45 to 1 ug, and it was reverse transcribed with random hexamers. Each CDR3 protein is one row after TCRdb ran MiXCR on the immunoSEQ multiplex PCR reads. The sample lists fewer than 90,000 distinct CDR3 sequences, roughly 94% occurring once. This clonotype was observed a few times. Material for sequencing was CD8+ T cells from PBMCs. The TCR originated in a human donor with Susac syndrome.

The chain's CDR3 is CASSLGFDNEQFF. The CDR3 DNA is TGTGCCAGCAGCTTAGGGTTCGACAATGAGCAGTTCTTC. J is TRBJ2-1 and V is TRBV7-6; D is unclear. V gave up 1 base and J gave up 5 bases, with 6 bases separating them. Germline assignment: CDR1 SGHVS and CDR2 FNYEAQ. This CDR3 has 13 amino acids.